A single sample gave rise to the 12 T cell receptor beta chains below, sequenced in a study of CD8+CD57+ T cells in acquired aplastic anemia. All patients picked for sequencing had shown, by flow cytometry, an expansion of CD8+CD57+ cells. Template material for TCR beta VDJ and CDR3 profiling consisted of genomic DNA. MiXCR was run by TCRdb on the reads, yielding one entry per CDR3 protein. The table lists some 200,000 distinct CDR3 sequences, around 45% of them singletons. Material: sorted CD4+, CD8+, or CD8+CD57+ T cells (not recorded which) from PBMCs. Receptor source: a human donor with aplastic anemia.

The chain uses TRBV25-1 and TRBJ2-3, with D uncertain. CDR3 length equals 8 residues. V was shortened by 9 bases and J by 11 bases, with 6 bases between the two germline ends. Germline lookup yields CDR1 MGHDK and CDR2 SYGVNS. CDR3 loop: CASLRQYF. Written as DNA, the CDR3 is TGTGCCAGTCTGCGGCAGTATTTT.

The chain employs TRBV12-3 or TRBV12-4 and TRBJ1-1; D unclear. The CDR3 runs to 13 residues. Between the trimmed V and J ends, which lost 7 bases and 8 bases, there was a span of 17 bases. The CDR3 nucleotides are TGTGCCAGCATTTTCCCCAAAAAAGGGGAAGCTTTCTTT. Protein: CASIFPKKGEAFF.

This clonotype was seen many times. The chain recombines TRBV10-3 with TRBJ2-5; 9 bases fit TRBD2. J lost 0 bases, V lost 5 bases, and 10 bases had no gene match. The germline V gene encodes CDR1 ENHRY and CDR2 SYGVKD. This CDR3 region has 17 residues. The CDR3 sequence is CAISTNRLAEYQETQYF. In DNA, the CDR3 is TGTGCCATCAGTACTAACCGACTAGCGGAGTACCAAGAGACCCAGTACTTC.

This clonotype was counted many times. The CDR3 reads CASSQQPSGYEQYF. DNA for the CDR3: TGCGCCAGCAGCCAACAGCCTAGCGGCTACGAGCAGTACTTC. The genes are TRBV4-3 and TRBJ2-7; TRBD2 matches 7 bases. Germline assignment: CDR1 LGHNA and CDR2 YSLEER. The CDR3 runs to 14 residues. The ends lost 2 bases at V and 3 bases at J; junction bases unmatched: 4.

This clonotype was observed at least ten times. The chain recombines TRBV24-1 with TRBJ2-5; D call uncertain. Trimming pared 4 bases from V and 4 bases from J, leaving 3 bases between. The CDR3 is 11 residues long. Looked up from germline, CDR1 is KGHDR and CDR2 is SFDVKD. The CDR3 sequence: CATSERETQYF. DNA for the CDR3: TGTGCCACCAGTGAACGAGAGACCCAGTACTTC.

This chain links TRBV29-1 with TRBJ2-3; 7 bases are shared with TRBD2. Per the germline V gene, CDR1 is SQVTM and CDR2 is ANQGSEA. V shed 8 bases, J shed 5 bases, and the junction held 10 bases outside the gene matches. The CDR3 sequence is 13 residues long. The CDR3 DNA reads TGCAGCATTAGGCGGGAGTCCGGAGATACGCAGTATTTT. Its protein is CSIRRESGDTQYF.

V and J are TRBV5-1 and TRBJ2-7; 7 nucleotides align to TRBD1. The CDR3 is 14 residues long. V lost 9 bases, J lost 0 bases, and 9 bases stayed unmatched. Per germline, CDR1 SGHRS and CDR2 YFSETQ. The CDR3 region is CATRDRESSYEQYF. In DNA, the CDR3 is TGCGCCACCCGAGACAGGGAGAGCTCCTACGAGCAGTACTTC.

V and J are TRBV7-8 and TRBJ2-5; D ambiguous. Trimming left V 5 bases short and J 5 bases short, with 12 bases between. The germline V gene encodes CDR1 SGHVS and CDR2 FQNEAQ. The CDR3 loop spans 13 amino acids. CDR3 residues: CASSLRDTETQYF. CDR3 sequence (DNA): TGTGCCAGCAGCCTTCGCGATACGGAGACCCAGTACTTC. The whole variable domain, remainder taken from reference TRBV7-8 and TRBJ2-5, is GAGVSQSPRYKVAKRGQDVALRCDPISGHVSLFWYQQALGQGPEFLTYFQNEAQLDKSGLPSDRFFAERPEGSVSTLKIQRTQQEDSAVYLCASSLRDTETQYFGPGTRLLVL.

This clonotype appeared many times. The genes are TRBV13 and TRBJ1-5; D remains unclear. The CDR3 is 17 residues long. Deletions cut 0 bases from V and 2 bases from J, with 14 bases between. Per the germline V gene, CDR1 is PRHDT and CDR2 is FYEKMQ (reference sequence). The CDR3 DNA is TGTGCCAGCAGCTTAGGGAGGATTGGCGGGGGCAATCAGCCCCAGCATTTT. This encodes CASSLGRIGGGNQPQHF.

This clonotype was counted only a few times. The chain joins TRBV14 to TRBJ2-1, with D perhaps TRBD1 or TRBD2 (5 bases each). The CDR3 runs to 12 residues. Germline CDR1 reads SGHDN; CDR2 reads FVKESK. V lost 0 bases and J lost 16, with 13 bases in between. This chain's CDR3 is CASSQDGRGRFF. The CDR3 DNA reads as TGTGCCAGCAGCCAAGATGGAAGGGGACGATTCTTC.

This clonotype was seen only a few times. The V gene is TRBV12-3 or TRBV12-4, the J gene TRBJ2-7; maybe TRBD2 (6 bases). V gave up 3 bases and J gave up 6 bases, with 9 bases separating them. CDR3 size: 12 residues. In nucleotides, the CDR3 is TGTGCCAGCAGTTTCTCGGGACTCGAGCAGTACTTC. Residues: CASSFSGLEQYF.

A word on this clonotype: A much larger clonotype is one base distant, so this may be a read error. The chain recombines TRBV5-1 with TRBJ1-1; the D gene is possibly TRBD1 (5 bases). The length of the CDR3 is 16 residues. Trimming pared 4 bases from V and 1 base from J, leaving 17 bases between. Germline V lookup: CDR1 SGHRS, CDR2 YFSETQ. This CDR3 is CASSLTGGSWNTEAFF. The CDR3 nucleotides read TGCGCCAGCAGCCTCACCGGGGGGAGCTGGAACACTGAAGCTTTCTTT.